This TCR beta chain was profiled in a study of beta chain features in type 1 diabetes. Study-wide background: About 110 million sorted cells were examined across all samples.

The study's findings and limits: Across all four CD4+ subsets, people with type 1 diabetes showed modestly shorter TCRB CDR3s.

Trimming pared 1 base from V and 6 bases from J, leaving 10 bases between. Per germline, CDR1 KGHSH and CDR2 LQKENI. The CDR3 runs to 14 residues. Expressed TCRB transcripts were sequenced, since all the RNA that had been isolated was reverse transcribed. Each sample of naive, central memory or regulatory T cells had, on average, approximately 4 million reads. The method was immunoSEQ multiplex PCR; TCRdb's version includes in-frame clones alone and lacks a portion of them. The sample lists roughly 150,000 clones, roughly 9% occurring once. This clone was observed a few times. Its target is not known. One heparinised blood draw averaging roughly 100 mL was given by each donor. Purities in excess of 95% were seen in all sorted populations.

This chain uses TRBV18 with TRBJ2-1, with D possibly being TRBD1 (5 bases). The TCR originated in a woman between 25 and 40 years old with type 1 diabetes. The sequencing sample was made of central memory CD4+ T cells from blood. CDR3 sequence (DNA): TGTGCCAGCTCACCACTGGACACTTCCAATGAGCAGTTCTTC. Encoded protein: CASSPLDTSNEQFF.